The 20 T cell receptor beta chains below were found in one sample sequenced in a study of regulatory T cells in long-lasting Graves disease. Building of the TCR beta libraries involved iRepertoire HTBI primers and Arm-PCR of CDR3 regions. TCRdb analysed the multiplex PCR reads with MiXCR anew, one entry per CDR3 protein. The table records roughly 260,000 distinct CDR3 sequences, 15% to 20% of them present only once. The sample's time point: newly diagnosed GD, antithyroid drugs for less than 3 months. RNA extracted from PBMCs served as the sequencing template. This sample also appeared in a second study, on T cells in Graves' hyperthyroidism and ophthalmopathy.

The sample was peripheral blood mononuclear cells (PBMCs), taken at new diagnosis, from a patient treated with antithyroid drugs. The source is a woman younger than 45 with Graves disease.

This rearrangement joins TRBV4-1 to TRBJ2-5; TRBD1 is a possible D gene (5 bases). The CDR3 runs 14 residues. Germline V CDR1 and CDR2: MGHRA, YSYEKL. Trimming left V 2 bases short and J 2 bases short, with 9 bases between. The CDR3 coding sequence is TGCGCCAGCAGCCAAAGGACAAGACAAGAGACCCAGTACTTC. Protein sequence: CASSQRTRQETQYF.

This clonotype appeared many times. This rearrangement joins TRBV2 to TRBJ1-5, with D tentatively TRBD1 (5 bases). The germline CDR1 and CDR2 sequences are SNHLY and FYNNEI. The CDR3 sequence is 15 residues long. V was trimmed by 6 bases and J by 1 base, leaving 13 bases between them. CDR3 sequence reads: CASRPTRQSNQPQHF. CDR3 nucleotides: TGTGCCAGCAGACCCACCCGACAGAGCAATCAGCCCCAGCATTTT.

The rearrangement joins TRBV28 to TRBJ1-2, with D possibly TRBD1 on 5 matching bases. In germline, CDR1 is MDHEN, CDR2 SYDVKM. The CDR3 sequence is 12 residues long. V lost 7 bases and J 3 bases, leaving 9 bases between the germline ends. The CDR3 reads CASNGAHYGYTF. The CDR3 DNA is TGTGCCAGCAATGGGGCTCACTATGGCTACACCTTC.

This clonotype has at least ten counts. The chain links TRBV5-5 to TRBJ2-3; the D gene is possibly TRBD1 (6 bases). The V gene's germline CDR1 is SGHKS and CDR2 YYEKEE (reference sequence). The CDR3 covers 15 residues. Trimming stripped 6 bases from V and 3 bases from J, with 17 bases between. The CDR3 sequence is CASIDPRQGTDTQYF. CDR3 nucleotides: TGTGCCAGCATAGACCCCCGCCAGGGGACAGATACGCAGTATTTT.

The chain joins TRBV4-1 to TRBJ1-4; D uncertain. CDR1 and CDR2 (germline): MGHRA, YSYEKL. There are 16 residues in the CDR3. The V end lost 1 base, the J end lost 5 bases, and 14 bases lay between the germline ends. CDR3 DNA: TGCGCCAGCAGCCAAGCCACTAGACCGATAAATGAAAAACTGTTTTTT. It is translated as CASSQATRPINEKLFF.

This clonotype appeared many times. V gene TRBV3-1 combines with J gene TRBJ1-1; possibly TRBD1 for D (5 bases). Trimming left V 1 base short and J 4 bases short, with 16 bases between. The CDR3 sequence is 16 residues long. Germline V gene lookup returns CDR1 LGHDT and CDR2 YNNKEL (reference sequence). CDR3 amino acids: CASSQGMGEGGTEAFF. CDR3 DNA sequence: TGTGCCAGCAGCCAAGGAATGGGGGAGGGAGGCACTGAAGCTTTCTTT. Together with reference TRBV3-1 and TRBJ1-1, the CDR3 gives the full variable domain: DTAVSQTPKYLVTQMGNDKSIKCEQNLGHDTMYWYKQDSKKFLKIMFSYNNKELIINETVPNRFSPKSPDKAHLNLHINSLELGDSAVYFCASSQGMGEGGTEAFFGQGTRLTVV.

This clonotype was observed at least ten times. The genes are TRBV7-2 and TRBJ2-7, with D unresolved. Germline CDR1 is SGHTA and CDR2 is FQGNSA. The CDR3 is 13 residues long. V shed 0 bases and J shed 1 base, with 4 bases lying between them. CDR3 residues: CASSLAHSYEQYF. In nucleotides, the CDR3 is TGTGCCAGCAGCTTAGCGCATTCCTACGAGCAGTACTTC.

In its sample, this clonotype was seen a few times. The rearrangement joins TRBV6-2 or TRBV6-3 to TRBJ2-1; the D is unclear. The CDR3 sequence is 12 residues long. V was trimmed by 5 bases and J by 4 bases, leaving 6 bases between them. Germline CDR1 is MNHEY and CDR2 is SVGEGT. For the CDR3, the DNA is TGTGCCAGCAGTGAAATATACAATGAGCAGTTCTTC. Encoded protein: CASSEIYNEQFF.

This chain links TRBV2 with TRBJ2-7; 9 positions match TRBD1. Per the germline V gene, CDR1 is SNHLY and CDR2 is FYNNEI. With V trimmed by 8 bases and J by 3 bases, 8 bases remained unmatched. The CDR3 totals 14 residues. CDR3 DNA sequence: TGTGCCAGCGCTCCGGACAGGGGAAGCTACGAGCAGTACTTC. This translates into CASAPDRGSYEQYF.

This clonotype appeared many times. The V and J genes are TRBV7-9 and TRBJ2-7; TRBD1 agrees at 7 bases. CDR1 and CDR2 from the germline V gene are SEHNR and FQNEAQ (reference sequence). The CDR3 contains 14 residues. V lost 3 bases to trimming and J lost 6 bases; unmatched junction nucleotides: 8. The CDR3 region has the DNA TGTGCCAGCAGCTTCCGAGACAGGGTAGTCGAGCAGTACTTC. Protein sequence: CASSFRDRVVEQYF.

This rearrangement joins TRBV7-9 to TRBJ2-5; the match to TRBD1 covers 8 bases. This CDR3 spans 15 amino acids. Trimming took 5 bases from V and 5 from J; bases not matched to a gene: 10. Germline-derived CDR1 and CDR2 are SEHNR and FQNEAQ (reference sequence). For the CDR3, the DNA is TGTGCCAGCAGCCACCGGGACAGGAAAGTTGAGACCCAGTACTTC. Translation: CASSHRDRKVETQYF.

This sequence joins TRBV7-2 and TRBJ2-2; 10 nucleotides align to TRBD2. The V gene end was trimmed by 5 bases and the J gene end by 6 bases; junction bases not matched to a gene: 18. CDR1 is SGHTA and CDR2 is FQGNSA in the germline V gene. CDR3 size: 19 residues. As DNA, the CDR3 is TGTGCCAGCAGCACCAGCTCCTTAGCGGGGGGCCGGGTTGCCGGGGAGCTGTTTTTT. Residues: CASSTSSLAGGRVAGELFF. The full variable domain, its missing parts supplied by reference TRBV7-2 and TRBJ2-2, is GAGVSQSPSNKVTEKGKDVELRCDPISGHTALYWYRQSLGQGLEFLIYFQGNSAPDKSGLPSDRFSAERTGGSVSTLTIQRTQQEDSAVYLCASSTSSLAGGRVAGELFFGEGSRLTVL.

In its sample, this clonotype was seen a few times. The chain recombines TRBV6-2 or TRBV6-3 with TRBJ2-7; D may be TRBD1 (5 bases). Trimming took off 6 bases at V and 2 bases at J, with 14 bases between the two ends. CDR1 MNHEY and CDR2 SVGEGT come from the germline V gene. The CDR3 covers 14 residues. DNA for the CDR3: TGTGCCAGCAGGCTCGACAGTCCCCCCTACGAGCAGTACTTC. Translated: CASRLDSPPYEQYF.

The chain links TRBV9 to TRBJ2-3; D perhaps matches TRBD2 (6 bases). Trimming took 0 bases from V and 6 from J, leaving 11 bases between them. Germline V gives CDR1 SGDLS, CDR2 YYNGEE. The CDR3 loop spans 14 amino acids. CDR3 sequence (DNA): TGTGCCAGCAGCGTAGGGGAGGACTGGGATACGCAGTATTTT. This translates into CASSVGEDWDTQYF.

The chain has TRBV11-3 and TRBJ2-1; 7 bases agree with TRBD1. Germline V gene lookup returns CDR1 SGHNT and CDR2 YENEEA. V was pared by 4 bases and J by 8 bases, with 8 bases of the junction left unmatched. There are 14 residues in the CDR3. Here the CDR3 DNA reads TGTGCCAGCAGCTCACGACAGGGACGGGATGAGCAGTTCTTC. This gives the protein CASSSRQGRDEQFF.

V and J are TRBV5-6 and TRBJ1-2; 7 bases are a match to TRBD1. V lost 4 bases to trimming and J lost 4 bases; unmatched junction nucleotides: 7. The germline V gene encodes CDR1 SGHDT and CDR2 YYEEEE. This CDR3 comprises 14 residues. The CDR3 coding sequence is TGTGCCAGCAGCCAGGGGACAGAGATCTATGGCTACACCTTC. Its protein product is CASSQGTEIYGYTF.

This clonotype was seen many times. The CDR3 DNA is TGTGCCAGCAGCCCGGACGGCTATAGCAATCAGCCCCAGCATTTT. This sequence encodes CASSPDGYSNQPQHF. V is TRBV12-3 or TRBV12-4 and J is TRBJ1-5; D not resolved. V was pared by 6 bases and J by 0 bases, with 12 bases between. This CDR3 spans 15 amino acids.

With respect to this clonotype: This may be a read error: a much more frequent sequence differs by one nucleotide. In nucleotides, the CDR3 is TGTGGCACCAGTGAACAAGAACTGGGTGAGCAGTTCTTC. Translating gives CGTSEQELGEQFF. The chain carries TRBV24-1 and TRBJ2-1; D gene ambiguous. The CDR3 covers 13 residues. The germline V gene encodes CDR1 KGHDR and CDR2 SFDVKD.

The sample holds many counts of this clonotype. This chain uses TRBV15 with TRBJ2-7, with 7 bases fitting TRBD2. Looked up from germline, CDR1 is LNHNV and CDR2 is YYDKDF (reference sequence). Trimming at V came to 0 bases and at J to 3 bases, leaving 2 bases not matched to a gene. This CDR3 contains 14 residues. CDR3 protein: CATSRDRTSYEQYF. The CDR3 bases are TGTGCCACCAGCAGAGATCGGACTAGCTACGAGCAGTACTTC.

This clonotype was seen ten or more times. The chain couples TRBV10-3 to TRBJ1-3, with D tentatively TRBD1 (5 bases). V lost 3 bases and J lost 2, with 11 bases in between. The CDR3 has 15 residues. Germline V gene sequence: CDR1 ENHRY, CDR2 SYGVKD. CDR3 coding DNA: TGTGCCATCAGTGATGGAACAGGCCCTGGAAACACCATATATTTT. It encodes CAISDGTGPGNTIYF.